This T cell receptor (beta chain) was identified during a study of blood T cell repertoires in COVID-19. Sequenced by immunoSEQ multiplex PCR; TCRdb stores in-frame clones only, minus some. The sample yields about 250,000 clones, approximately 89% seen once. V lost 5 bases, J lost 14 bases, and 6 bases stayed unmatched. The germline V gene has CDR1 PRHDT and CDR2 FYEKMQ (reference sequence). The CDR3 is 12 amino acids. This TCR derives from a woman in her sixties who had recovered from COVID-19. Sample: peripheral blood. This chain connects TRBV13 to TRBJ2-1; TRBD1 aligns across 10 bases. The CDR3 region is CASSTRDRGEFF. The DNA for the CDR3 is TGTGCCAGCAGCACCCGGGACAGGGGTGAGTTCTTC.